This section outlines one T cell receptor (beta chain) sequence together with its context. Its antigen is still unknown. The CDR3 is 14 amino acids. Germline assignment: CDR1 SNHLY and CDR2 FYNNEI. V dropped 6 bases and J dropped 3; count of bases not matched to a gene: 5. The sample originates from a study of cytomegalovirus exposure and HLA in healthy donors. Primers: 60 Vbeta forward and 13 Jbeta reverse. The method was immunoSEQ multiplex PCR; TCRdb's version includes in-frame clones alone and lacks a portion of them. The repertoire holds 180,000 or so clones, with around 76% as singletons. Overall study results and limits: According to an earlier analysis, most TCR beta V segments yielded productive rearrangements about 87% or about 30% of the time.

The gene calls are TRBV2 and TRBJ2-1; 7 nucleotides line up with TRBD1. This TCR came from a woman younger than 45 in good health and CMV-seropositive. Specimen: PBMCs. CDR3 amino acids: CASRGQPYYNEQFF. Here the CDR3 DNA reads TGTGCCAGCAGGGGACAGCCTTACTACAATGAGCAGTTCTTC. Variable domain in full (rest from reference TRBV2 and TRBJ2-1): EPEVTQTPSHQVTQMGQEVILRCVPISNHLYFYWYRQILGQKVEFLVSFYNNEISEKSEIFDDQFSVERPDGSNFTLKIRSTKLEDSAMYFCASRGQPYYNEQFFGPGTRLTVL.